This is a list of T cell receptor beta chains from one sample in a study of cytomegalovirus exposure and HLA in healthy donors. Data came from immunoSEQ multiplex PCR; TCRdb stores just in-frame clones and leaves some out. The sample includes about 160,000 clones, around four fifths seen only once; the top ten take roughly 0.99%. The sample consisted of PBMCs. Every receptor here comes from a girl aged 2-10 years in good health and CMV-seropositive. Both conserved end residues are part of each CDR3. A D gene is named only where the DNA matches it firmly.

d_call | j_call | v_call | cdr3_aa
- | TRBJ2-1 | TRBV9 | CASSAFGGLNNEQFF
- | TRBJ1-2 | TRBV30 | CAWSDSIYGYTF
TRBD1 | TRBJ1-2 | TRBV4-1 | CASSSILTGGKYGYTF
- | TRBJ1-1 | TRBV5-8 | CASSYEGLLEAFF
- | TRBJ1-1 | TRBV2 | CATGENTEAFF
- | TRBJ2-1 | TRBV2 | CASSEALREQFF
- | TRBJ1-5 | TRBV6-1 | CATRGGSQPQHF
TRBD2 | TRBJ2-7 | TRBV30 | CAWSVPWLAGGPSDEQYF
TRBD1 | TRBJ2-3 | TRBV7-7 | CASSARDRAFTDTQYF
- | - | TRBV6-5 | CASSTRQGGYEQYF
TRBD1 | TRBJ2-7 | TRBV6-5 | CASSLDRDRGDEQYF
TRBD1 | TRBJ1-5 | TRBV5-4 | CASSLDRGEQPQHF
- | TRBJ2-3 | TRBV5-1 | CASSPGTTSTDTQYF
TRBD1 | TRBJ1-1 | TRBV6-6 | CASRKFVGQGNTEAFF
- | TRBJ2-5 | TRBV2 | CASSEEGETQYF
- | TRBJ1-5 | TRBV6-5 | CASSYSRGKQPQHF
TRBD2 | TRBJ2-7 | TRBV5-1 | CASSFSGSSYEQYF
- | TRBJ2-7 | TRBV5-1 | CASSLDYAYEQYF
TRBD2 | TRBJ2-3 | TRBV28 | CASSLSSVGGSTDTQYF
TRBD1 | TRBJ2-7 | TRBV4-1 | CASSQGVRGFDDEQYF